This is a list of T cell receptor beta chains from one sample in a study of blood T cell repertoires in COVID-19. Sequencing was performed with immunoSEQ multiplex PCR; in TCRdb, only in-frame clones are kept and a portion is missing. This table holds 250,000 to 350,000 clones, around 87% found once. The sample taken for sequencing was peripheral blood. Receptors were obtained from a man aged 18 to 29 with active or convalescent COVID-19. The CDR3 runs from the conserved cysteine through the conserved F or W. A D gene is named only where the DNA matches it firmly. Not every row has a clone size; where given, it reads once, few, many or a size class.

TRBV28	TRBJ1-5	.	15	TRBD1	CASSFVDRPNQPQHF	TGTGCCAGCAGTTTCGTGGACAGGCCCAATCAGCCCCAGCATTTT
TRBV9	TRBJ2-3	.	15	TRBD2	CASQPSGGPRWTQYF	TGTGCCAGCCAGCCTAGCGGGGGGCCACGATGGACGCAGTATTTT
TRBV29-1	TRBJ2-7	.	11	TRBD1	CSAGQGYEQYF	TGCAGCGCTGGACAGGGCTACGAGCAGTACTTC
TRBV5-6	TRBJ1-4	once	14	TRBD1	CASSLRRGLEKLFF	TGTGCCAGCAGCTTGCGCAGGGGGCTTGAAAAACTGTTTTTT
TRBV7-3	TRBJ2-1	.	14	.	CASSLSWSADEQFF	TGTGCCAGCAGCTTAAGTTGGTCGGCGGATGAGCAGTTCTTC
TRBV29-1	TRBJ1-2	.	15	TRBD1	CSVEDRRGLYYGYTF	TGCAGCGTTGAAGATCGTAGGGGGCTTTACTATGGCTACACCTTC
TRBV25-1	TRBJ1-2	.	14	TRBD1	CASSDLRTGGWYTF	TGTGCCAGCAGTGATCTTAGGACAGGGGGCTGGTACACCTTC
TRBV28	TRBJ2-3	once	12	.	CASSLVGETQYF	TGTGCCAGCAGTTTAGTCGGAGAGACGCAGTATTTT
TRBV27	TRBJ2-2	.	12	.	CASSFSAGELFF	TGTGCCAGCAGTTTTTCTGCCGGGGAGCTGTTTTTT
TRBV28	TRBJ2-1	.	15	TRBD1	CASSSTGLGNNEQFF	TGTGCCAGCAGCTCGACAGGGTTGGGGAACAATGAGCAGTTCTTC
TRBV18	TRBJ1-1	.	15	.	CASSPTWGGATEAFF	TGTGCCAGCTCACCAACGTGGGGGGGGGCCACTGAAGCTTTCTTT
TRBV6-2/TRBV6-3	TRBJ1-1	once	13	.	CASSYGGLLEAFF	TGTGCCAGCAGTTACGGGGGCCTCCTTGAAGCTTTCTTT
TRBV5-6	TRBJ2-2	.	17	TRBD2	CASTPRSGRGGTGELFF	TGTGCCAGCACGCCGCGGAGCGGGAGAGGGGGCACCGGGGAGCTGTTTTTT
TRBV4-2	TRBJ1-2	.	16	.	CASSQEFSGPRYGYTF	TGTGCCAGCAGCCAAGAATTTTCAGGGCCTAGATATGGCTACACCTTC
TRBV18	TRBJ2-7	.	13	.	CASSPPGVREQYF	TGTGCCAGCTCACCCCCGGGGGTCAGGGAGCAGTACTTC
TRBV19	TRBJ1-3	.	15	.	CASSGTVFSGNTIYF	TGTGCCAGTAGTGGAACAGTCTTCTCTGGAAACACCATATATTTT
TRBV18	TRBJ1-5	.	14	.	CASSQGYSNQPQHF	TGTGCCAGCTCACAGGGGTATAGCAATCAGCCCCAGCATTTT
TRBV19	TRBJ1-5	.	15	TRBD1	CASSGSDRNRQPQHF	TGTGCCAGTAGTGGATCGGACAGGAATCGTCAGCCCCAGCATTTT
TRBV7-2	TRBJ1-3	.	16	TRBD1	CASSLIGGPSGNTIYF	TGTGCCAGCAGCTTAATAGGGGGCCCCTCTGGAAACACCATATATTTT
TRBV20-1	TRBJ1-6	once	13	.	CSASSGGNSPLHF	TGCAGTGCTAGTAGCGGGGGGAATTCACCCCTCCACTTT
TRBV28	TRBJ1-1	.	13	.	CASETPFPTEAFF	TGTGCCAGCGAGACACCCTTCCCCACTGAAGCTTTCTTT
TRBV4-1	TRBJ2-7	.	14	TRBD1	CASSQGRGSYEQYF	TGCGCCAGCAGCCAAGGCAGGGGGAGCTACGAGCAGTACTTC
TRBV4-1	TRBJ2-3	.	15	.	CASSQRFLGTDTQYF	TGCGCCAGCAGCCAAAGGTTCCTAGGTACAGATACGCAGTATTTT
TRBV4-1	TRBJ2-7	.	16	TRBD2	CASSQDLVGLASEQYF	TGCGCCAGCAGCCAAGATTTAGTAGGACTAGCGTCCGAGCAGTACTTC
TRBV9	TRBJ1-3	.	12	.	CASSGTGNTIYF	TGTGCCAGCAGCGGGACAGGAAACACCATATATTTT
TRBV9	TRBJ2-1	once	15	TRBD2	CASSVEWTSVGEQFF	TGTGCCAGCAGCGTAGAGTGGACTAGCGTCGGTGAGCAGTTCTTC
TRBV5-1	TRBJ1-2	.	18	TRBD1	CASSSGLKQGRLNYGYTF	TGCGCCAGCAGCTCGGGACTTAAACAGGGGCGCCTTAACTATGGCTACACCTTC
TRBV6-5	TRBJ1-1	.	15	.	CASSYRTGLNTEAFF	TGTGCCAGCAGTTACAGAACAGGTCTCAACACTGAAGCTTTCTTT
TRBV6-5	TRBJ2-7	.	14	TRBD1	CASRAGGRSYEQYF	TGTGCCAGCAGGGCAGGGGGCCGCTCCTACGAGCAGTACTTC
TRBV5-1	TRBJ2-2	.	15	TRBD2	CASSFIAGSTGELFF	TGCGCCAGCAGCTTTATAGCGGGGAGCACCGGGGAGCTGTTTTTT
TRBV4-1	TRBJ1-2	.	15	.	CASSQAEGETYGYTF	TGCGCCAGCAGCCAAGCGGAAGGGGAAACCTATGGCTACACCTTC
TRBV7-9	TRBJ2-1	.	12	TRBD1	CASSLDGTGKFF	TGTGCCAGCAGCTTAGACGGGACAGGGAAGTTCTTC
TRBV5-5	TRBJ2-5	.	16	TRBD2	CASSLGSSGDGETQYF	TGTGCCAGCAGCTTGGGGTCTAGCGGGGATGGAGAGACCCAGTACTTC
TRBV2	TRBJ1-5	.	20	TRBD1	CASSEAPWSAGTGFNQPQHF	TGTGCCAGCAGTGAAGCGCCTTGGTCCGCCGGGACAGGGTTCAATCAGCCCCAGCATTTT
TRBV19	TRBJ2-2	.	14	.	CVTSGSAGTGELFF	TGTGTCACGTCCGGGAGCGCGGGCACCGGGGAGCTGTTTTTT
TRBV24-1	TRBJ2-3	.	16	TRBD1	CATSEPGTGGTDTQYF	TGTGCCACCAGTGAACCCGGGACAGGGGGCACAGATACGCAGTATTTT
TRBV5-5	TRBJ1-3	once	16	TRBD1	CASSPAIQGTGNTIYF	TGTGCCAGCAGCCCCGCAATACAGGGGACCGGAAACACCATATATTTT
TRBV18	TRBJ2-7	.	15	.	CASSRVGAQTYEQYF	TGTGCCAGCTCACGAGTTGGGGCCCAAACCTACGAGCAGTACTTC
TRBV10-1	TRBJ2-7	.	13	.	CASSKSRGYEQYF	TGCGCCAGCAGTAAAAGCAGGGGCTACGAGCAGTACTTC
TRBV6-4	TRBJ1-1	.	18	TRBD1	CASSDSMDRGRMNTEAFF	TGTGCCAGCAGTGACTCGATGGACAGGGGGCGCATGAACACTGAAGCTTTCTTT
TRBV11-2	TRBJ1-4	.	15	.	CASSLGWRANEKLFF	TGTGCCAGCAGCTTAGGATGGCGGGCTAATGAAAAACTGTTTTTT
TRBV7-9	TRBJ2-2	.	14	.	CASKGGRNTGELFF	TGTGCCAGCAAGGGCGGGCGTAACACCGGGGAGCTGTTTTTT
TRBV9	TRBJ1-3	.	15	TRBD1	CASSVAPGGGNTIYF	TGTGCCAGCAGCGTAGCCCCAGGGGGTGGAAACACCATATATTTT
TRBV7-9	TRBJ2-1	once	15	.	CASSLEGQGGNEQFF	TGTGCCAGCAGCTTAGAGGGGCAGGGTGGCAATGAGCAGTTCTTC
TRBV11-2	TRBJ2-5	.	11	.	CASAEGETQYF	TGTGCCAGCGCGGAGGGGGAGACCCAGTACTTC
TRBV5-1	TRBJ1-1	.	14	.	CASSLGDRHTEAFF	TGCGCCAGCAGCCTGGGTGACAGACACACTGAAGCTTTCTTT
TRBV19	TRBJ1-2	.	12	.	CASGTISYGYTF	TGTGCCAGTGGGACAATAAGCTATGGCTACACCTTC
TRBV28	TRBJ2-3	once	15	TRBD2	CASEVGSGRSDTQYF	TGTGCCAGCGAAGTGGGTAGCGGGAGATCAGATACGCAGTATTTT